What follows is one TCR beta chain and its context. The target antigen is unknown. The investigators reverse transcribed all of the isolated RNA, so they sequenced expressed TCRB transcripts. Profiling relied on immunoSEQ multiplex PCR, and the TCRdb table lists in-frame clones only, not all of them. Of just over 450,000 clones listed, over 25% are singletons. This sample is drawn from a study of beta chain features in type 1 diabetes. J was trimmed by 5 bases and V by 2 bases; bases with no gene match: 8. The CDR3 has 14 residues. Germline V CDR1 and CDR2: GTSNPN, SVGIG (reference sequence). Notes on the study in general: Unsettled here was the matter of whether HLA type influences TCRB rearrangement.

This receptor was identified in a man aged 18-30 years in good health. The chain recombines TRBV30 with TRBJ2-7; 8 bases map to TRBD1. Sequences were obtained from naive CD4+ T cells from blood. CDR3 region: CAWSLDRVLNEQYF. CDR3 in DNA: TGTGCCTGGAGTCTGGACAGGGTTCTCAACGAGCAGTACTTC.